This TCR beta chain was sequenced for a study of OX40 agonist ivuxolimab in advanced cancers. Findings and caveats of the study: Part of the nonresponder group also had normalized T-cell clonal expansion that was low.

The method was immunoSEQ multiplex PCR; TCRdb's version includes in-frame clones alone and lacks a portion of them. The sample contains tens of thousands of clones, approximately 86% of which appear only once. In regard to this clone: Its target is not known.

The germline V gene encodes CDR1 SGHNT and CDR2 YYREEE (reference sequence). J was trimmed by 5 bases and V by 4 bases; bases with no gene match: 6. This CDR3 is built from 14 residues. Material: CD4+ or CD8+ T cells sorted from blood, obtained in a trial of the OX40 agonist ivuxolimab. The receptor comes from an adult with an advanced solid tumor such as melanoma, head and neck, liver or kidney cancer. The chain is built from TRBV5-4 and TRBJ1-1; 9 bases align to TRBD1. The CDR3 reads CASSARTGVTEAFF. CDR3 nucleotide sequence: TGTGCCAGCAGCGCGAGGACAGGGGTTACTGAAGCTTTCTTT.